Below, one T cell receptor (beta chain) is given with its context. Its antigen target is currently unknown. The record has no base qualities; no much larger clone is one base away. The data were taken from a study of regulatory T cells in long-lasting Graves disease (dated by TCRdb to the early 2020s). Turning to the overall study: Patients with newly diagnosed Graves' disease had been on antithyroid drugs for under 3 months. The study was conducted in China and was registered as a clinical trial. A total of about 33 samples underwent TCR sequencing, from around 13 patients with persistent Graves' disease and some 20 patients with newly diagnosed Graves' disease. Patients with persistent Graves' disease were compared with patients with newly diagnosed Graves' disease using TCR sequencing and RNA sequencing of peripheral blood.

Library preparation used multiplex PCR. Data came from an Illumina HiSeq 4000. TCR beta libraries were built with iRepertoire HTBI primers and Arm-PCR amplification of CDR3 regions. PCR products were gel purified before sequencing. As for the authors' bioinformatics: Gene usage analysis of CDR3 amino acid clonotypes used the 55 to 80 TRBV and some 13 TRBJ segments found across samples. COPE and FqMerger were used to merge the filtered high-quality paired reads into contigs. BLAST was used to align contigs to IMGT TRBV, TRBD and TRBJ reference genes, with CDR3 defined following IMGT. Highly expanded clones were defined as clonotypes with a frequency above 0.1%. Repertoire diversity was measured by Shannon entropy, and V-J evenness by the Gini coefficient. Clonotypes shared by more than one individual were considered public. The raw public reads went through TCRdb reprocessing: fastp at Q25, MiXCR clone calling, in-frame beta chains kept. A single entry per CDR3 protein holds the most common genes and DNA from its merged rows. The V and J calls follow TCRdb's processing rather than the paper's. Across this sample there are roughly 410,000 distinct CDR3 sequences, with approximately 16% seen only once. The ten largest clones capture approximately 8% of the sample.

There are 15 amino acids in the CDR3, from cysteine to phenylalanine inclusive. Only CDR3 DNA remains: 45 bases, in frame from the first base. The germline V gene encodes CDR1 MGHRA and CDR2 YSYEKL. The V end loses 1 base and the J end loses 7 bases, and a stretch of 14 bases separates them. What the time point label conveys for this sample: newly diagnosed GD, antithyroid drugs for less than 3 months. RNA was extracted from PBMCs in TRIzol for both TCR sequencing and RNA sequencing. The diagnosis of Graves' disease was made according to American Thyroid Association guidelines. Recruitment of patients was carried out at an endocrinology department in Xi'an, China. Each patient gave 8.5 to 9.5 milliliters of peripheral blood, collected in an EDTA anticoagulant tube. Ficoll Paque Plus density gradient separation was used to isolate PBMCs, and no further T cell sorting was performed. RNA quality was checked with an Agilent 2100 Bioanalyzer and agarose gel, and concentration with a NanoDrop 2000.

On the study overall, not on this receptor specifically: Persistent Graves' disease patients showed lower TCR Shannon entropy and fewer highly expanded clones than newly diagnosed patients, suggesting clonal expansion. The small sample size was acknowledged by the authors as a limitation that may reduce accuracy. Sequencing and analysis were restricted to the TCR beta chain. Preferential use of TRBV28, TRBJ1-2 and TRBJ2-5 was observed in persistent disease, whereas TRBV20-1 and TRBJ2-1 were favored in newly diagnosed disease. Only peripheral blood was studied, because thyroid tissue, the primary lesion, was inaccessible. Patients with persistent disease shared more public clonotypes (about 2,900) than newly diagnosed patients did (about 1,000).

A further study also used this sample, focusing on T cells in Graves' hyperthyroidism and ophthalmopathy. As noted in the second study: A patient counted as having stable Graves' hyperthyroidism if no progression to ophthalmopathy occurred over 18 months of follow-up. The hyperthyroidism patients were between 18 and 65 years old and newly diagnosed, with a disease duration of less than 2 months. Patients with uncontrolled infections, other autoimmune diseases, pregnancy or lactation were excluded. Diagnoses were established on the basis of clinical symptoms, serum thyroxine and TRAb, thyroid ultrasound, and orbital computed tomography. The first round of RT-PCR for the TCR CDR3 was performed with the HTBI primer set and the Qiagen OneStep RT-PCR kit. Blood samples also contained most of the expanded thyroid clonotypes (frequency above 0.001), which suggests that blood repertoires may reflect thyroid immune responses. A model built on a 13 V-J signature distinguished ophthalmopathy from stable hyperthyroidism, reaching 87.88% sensitivity and around 81% specificity in cross-validation and 80%/75% in testing. In validation, the model predicted progression to ophthalmopathy with around 71% sensitivity and about 72% specificity, a median of about 6.7 months before onset. To identify TCR V-J signatures that set the groups apart, the researchers used a discovery cohort of 90 to 100 patients, made up of fewer than 50 with Graves' ophthalmopathy and about 60 with stable Graves' hyperthyroidism. Prospective prediction of ophthalmopathy was tested in an independent validation cohort consisting of 18 to 20 hyperthyroidism patients and around 17 patients who later progressed to ophthalmopathy. The 100 or so discovery patients were divided at random into training and test sets in a 7:3 ratio. In addition, the study compared T-cell repertoires in thyroid tissue and in blood from roughly six Graves' hyperthyroidism patients. After sampling, hyperthyroidism patients received methimazole starting at 30 mg daily, and ophthalmopathy patients received high-dose intravenous methylprednisolone. The libraries were constructed in a second round of multiplex PCR and then size-selected and purified. Sequencing of the libraries was done on an Illumina HiSeq2000 using paired-end 100 bp reads. SOAPnuke was used to process the raw data, removing reads that contained adapters or uncalled bases, had a mean Phred below 15, or lacked an exact match to the constant primer or identifier. COPE v1.2.5 was used to merge high-quality paired reads, and clonotypes were defined as unique nucleotide sequences. MiTCR v1.1 was used to align clonotypes to the IMGT TRBV, TRBD and TRBJ reference segments. Only V-J combinations with frequency above 0.0001, covering roughly 99% of repertoires, were analysed. The TCS score was defined as the ratio of F50 (clonal expansion) to E x V (chaos), calculated using BLOSUM62-based TCRdist between CDR3 peptides within each V-J. Welch's t-statistics and random forest reduced fewer than 600 V-J features to about 13, which were used in a naive Bayes classifier (R e1071). No statistical method was used to fix the sample size in advance, and group allocation was not hidden from the investigators. The paper describes TCR Vbeta CDR3 sequencing of 135 peripheral blood samples, made up of 43 ophthalmopathy patients, 70 to 75 hyperthyroidism patients and roughly 17 progressor patients.

The chain is encoded by TRBV4-1 joined to TRBJ2-1; the D gene is possibly TRBD2, with 5 bases matching. This material consisted of peripheral blood mononuclear cells (PBMCs), taken at new diagnosis, from a patient treated with antithyroid drugs. This TCR was sampled from a middle-aged woman with Graves disease. Donor details come from another sample of the same person, matched by shared clones. The nucleotide sequence reads TGCGCCAGCAGCCAAGTTGGATCCGGCGGGAATGAGCAGTTCTTC. The encoded protein is CASSQVGSGGNEQFF.